What follows are 26 T cell receptor beta chains derived from one specimen sequenced in a study of cytomegalovirus exposure and HLA in healthy donors. The study ran its PCR with 60 Vbeta and 13 Jbeta primers. TCRdb keeps only in-frame clones here, not all; method: immunoSEQ multiplex PCR. Of about 150,000 clones in the sample, around 76% are singletons; the top ten hold under 2%. Sequencing was performed on PBMCs. Receptor source: a middle-aged man in good health and CMV-seronegative.

The chain is built from TRBV11-2 and TRBJ2-3; TRBD2 agrees at 15 bases. The CDR3 extends over 17 amino acids. CDR1 is SGHAT and CDR2 is FQNNGV in the germline V gene. The junction had 3 bases not matched to a gene; V was cut back by 2 bases and J by 3 bases. The CDR3 bases are TGTGCCAGCAGCTTAAAGGGGACTAGCGGGGGGACAGATACGCAGTATTTT. This codes for CASSLKGTSGGTDTQYF.

The chain carries TRBV5-1 and TRBJ2-7; a weak D match, TRBD2 (5 bases). The CDR3 has 14 amino acids. The germline CDR1 and CDR2 sequences are SGHRS and YFSETQ. Trimming cost V 1 base and J 0 bases, with 8 bases left between them. The CDR3 is CASSLSGSSYEQYF. The CDR3 DNA reads as TGCGCCAGCAGCTTGAGCGGAAGCTCCTACGAGCAGTACTTC.

This sequence joins TRBV5-8 and TRBJ1-1, with no clear D. With 10 bases removed from V and 9 bases from J, the gap between germline ends came to 16 bases. This CDR3 has 11 amino acids. Germline V CDR1 and CDR2: SGHTS, YDEGEE. Written as DNA, the CDR3 is TGTGCCCTGACTGGCGCCGCCAAAGCTTTCTTT. Residues: CALTGAAKAFF.

V gene TRBV5-1 combines with J gene TRBJ2-4, with 7 bases identical to TRBD1. The V gene end was trimmed by 2 bases and the J gene end by 6 bases; junction bases not matched to a gene: 5. Germline V gene data show CDR1 as SGHRS and CDR2 as YFSETQ. The CDR3 is made up of 14 amino acids. The CDR3 DNA sequence: TGCGCCAGCAGCTTAAGACAGGGCCCAAACATTCAGTACTTC. It specifies CASSLRQGPNIQYF. Using reference TRBV5-1 and TRBJ2-4 for the parts outside the CDR3, the full variable domain is KAGVTQTPRYLIKTRGQQVTLSCSPISGHRSVSWYQQTPGQGLQFLFEYFSETQRNKGNFPGRFSGRQFSNSRSEMNVSTLELGDSALYLCASSLRQGPNIQYFGAGTRLSVL.

A few counts support this clone. The chain has TRBV27 and TRBJ2-1; the match to TRBD2 covers 8 bases. Germline V lookup: CDR1 MNHEY, CDR2 SMNVEV (reference sequence). With 5 bases clipped from V and 4 bases from J, the junction kept 10 bases outside the gene matches. The CDR3 is 16 residues long. The CDR3 DNA follows: TGTGCCAGCAGTCTTAGTCCCGGGACTAGTTACAATGAGCAGTTCTTC. Amino acid sequence: CASSLSPGTSYNEQFF.

The chain carries TRBV11-2 and TRBJ1-3; a weak D match, TRBD1 (5 bases). Trimming removed 2 bases from V and 5 bases from J, with 10 bases in between. There are 14 residues in the CDR3. CDR1 is SGHAT, CDR2 FQNNGV, per germline. The CDR3, as DNA: TGTGCCAGCAGCTTAACCACAGGCAGAAACACCATATATTTT. The encoded protein is CASSLTTGRNTIYF.

J is TRBJ1-1 and V is TRBV7-2; weak D call: TRBD1 (6 bases). CDR3 length: 15 residues. The germline V gene encodes CDR1 SGHTA and CDR2 FQGNSA. The V and J ends lost 5 bases and 1 base respectively, with 14 bases between them. The CDR3 is CASSLVQGQNTEAFF. In nucleotides, the CDR3 is TGTGCCAGCAGCCTTGTACAGGGACAGAACACTGAAGCTTTCTTT.

The J gene is TRBJ1-2, the V gene TRBV5-1, with 9 bases matching TRBD1. With 4 bases clipped from V and 5 bases from J, the junction kept 12 bases outside the gene matches. The CDR3 is 16 amino acids. Germline lookup yields CDR1 SGHRS and CDR2 YFSETQ. Here the CDR3 DNA reads TGCGCCAGCAGCACGGATGGACAGGGGAGTAGGTATGGCTACACCTTC. Protein sequence: CASSTDGQGSRYGYTF.

The V gene is TRBV15, the J gene TRBJ2-3, with 9 nucleotides matching TRBD2. The CDR3 is 17 amino acids. With V trimmed by 0 bases and J by 4 bases, 8 bases remained unmatched. CDR1 and CDR2 from the germline V gene are LNHNV and YYDKDF (reference sequence). The CDR3 nucleotides are TGTGCCACCAGCAGAGAGACTAGCGGATACACCCCAGATACGCAGTATTTT. Its translation is CATSRETSGYTPDTQYF.

The chain uses TRBV5-1 and TRBJ2-1, with TRBD2 identical over 10 bases. J gave up 2 bases and V 4 bases, and 6 bases lay outside the gene matches. The CDR3 is 16 amino acids. Germline assignment: CDR1 SGHRS and CDR2 YFSETQ. CDR3 loop: CASSQAGGETYNEQFF. The CDR3 DNA is TGCGCCAGCAGCCAAGCGGGAGGGGAAACCTACAATGAGCAGTTCTTC. The variable domain in full, with the rest retrieved from reference TRBV5-1 and TRBJ2-1, is KAGVTQTPRYLIKTRGQQVTLSCSPISGHRSVSWYQQTPGQGLQFLFEYFSETQRNKGNFPGRFSGRQFSNSRSEMNVSTLELGDSALYLCASSQAGGETYNEQFFGPGTRLTVL.

V usage is TRBV7-2 and J usage is TRBJ2-3; the match to TRBD2 covers 9 bases. Germline lookup yields CDR1 SGHTA and CDR2 FQGNSA. This CDR3 region has 17 residues. V was clipped by 5 bases and J by 0 bases; unmatched bases: 9. CDR3 sequence reads: CASSPGGAGGSTDTQYF. The CDR3, as DNA: TGTGCCAGCAGCCCTGGGGGAGCGGGAGGAAGCACAGATACGCAGTATTTT.

As for this clone: At one end the junction does not follow the germline gene, possibly because of a read error. This chain connects TRBV2 to TRBJ2-6; 8 bases agree with TRBD1. CDR3 length: 16 residues. The germline V gene has CDR1 SNHLY and CDR2 FYNNEI. The CDR3 DNA reads TGTGCCAGCAGTCGGGACAGGAACTCTGGGGCCAACGGCCTGACTTTC. It codes for CASSRDRNSGANGLTF.

The genes are TRBV28 and TRBJ2-7, with 7 bases matching TRBD1. The CDR3 runs 13 residues. From germline, CDR1 is MDHEN and CDR2 SYDVKM. Trimming took 3 bases from V and 5 from J; bases not matched to a gene: 4. The DNA of the CDR3 is TGTGCCAGCAGTTTTACAGGGGACAACGAGCAGTACGTC. It is translated as CASSFTGDNEQYV.

The chain is built from TRBV5-8 and TRBJ2-7; TRBD1 might be the D (6 bases). Trimming shortened V by 3 bases and J by 1 base, and 8 bases separated the two germline ends. CDR3 length equals 13 residues. Looked up from germline, CDR1 is SGHTS and CDR2 is YDEGEE. Here the CDR3 reads CASSWDKSYEQYV. CDR3 in DNA: TGTGCCAGCAGCTGGGACAAATCCTACGAGCAGTACGTC.

The chain joins TRBV5-1 to TRBJ2-5; 7 bases are shared with TRBD2. CDR1 and CDR2 from the germline V gene are SGHRS and YFSETQ. The J segment lost 3 bases and the V segment lost 4 bases, leaving 3 bases of the junction unmatched. The CDR3 has 13 amino acids. The DNA for the CDR3 is TGCGCCAGCAGCCTGGGGGGGGAAGAGACCCAGTACTTC. Its protein is CASSLGGEETQYF.

CDR3 region: CASSLGGSNQPQHF. The CDR3 DNA follows: TGTGCCAGCAGTTTGGGAGGGAGCAATCAGCCCCAGCATTTT. The chain recombines TRBV28 with TRBJ1-5; D is undetermined. CDR1 is MDHEN and CDR2 is SYDVKM in the germline V gene. CDR3 length: 14 amino acids. The germline V and J ends were trimmed by 3 bases and 1 base, with 7 bases remaining between them.

This chain uses TRBV13 with TRBJ2-6; 9 positions agree with TRBD1. The CDR3 is 15 residues long. The V and J ends lost 7 bases and 7 bases, in that order; junction bases with no gene match: 8. Germline V gene sequence: CDR1 PRHDT, CDR2 FYEKMQ (reference sequence). The CDR3 DNA follows: TGTGCCAGCACCAACAGGGGGCGCATAGCCAACGTCCTGACTTTC. Amino acids: CASTNRGRIANVLTF. Full variable domain (rest looked up from reference TRBV13 and TRBJ2-6): AAGVIQSPRHLIKEKRETATLKCYPIPRHDTVYWYQQGPGQDPQFLISFYEKMQSDKGSIPDRFSAQQFSDYHSELNMSSLELGDSALYFCASTNRGRIANVLTFGAGSRLTVL.

The rearrangement uses TRBV5-1 and TRBJ2-6, with TRBD2 matching 7 bases. Germline-derived CDR1 and CDR2 are SGHRS and YFSETQ. This CDR3 contains 18 residues. The V and J ends lost 4 bases and 2 bases, in that order; junction bases with no gene match: 12. The CDR3 reads CASSPWGAGVAGANVLTF. CDR3 coding DNA: TGCGCCAGCAGCCCCTGGGGTGCGGGAGTAGCTGGGGCCAACGTCCTGACTTTC.

The chain combines TRBV28 with TRBJ1-1, with D perhaps matching TRBD1 (5 bases). CDR1 MDHEN and CDR2 SYDVKM come from the germline V gene. Trimming removed 11 bases from V and 0 bases from J, with 13 bases in between. The CDR3 is 13 residues long. DNA of the CDR3: TGTGCCGGTAGTACAGGAATGAACACTGAAGCTTTCTTT. Its translation: CAGSTGMNTEAFF.

This clone was seen just once. This chain links TRBV5-1 with TRBJ2-3; tentative D call: TRBD2 (6 bases). V lost 4 bases and J lost 1, with 13 bases in between. This CDR3 spans 15 amino acids. Looked up from germline, CDR1 is SGHRS and CDR2 is YFSETQ. For the CDR3, the DNA is TGCGCCAGCAGCACCGCGGGACTTGGCACAGATACGCAGTATTTT. As protein: CASSTAGLGTDTQYF.

This chain uses TRBV9 with TRBJ2-3; a possible D gene is TRBD2 (6 bases). The CDR3 covers 15 residues. Trimming pared 3 bases from V and 3 bases from J, leaving 14 bases between. From germline, CDR1 is SGDLS and CDR2 YYNGEE. Written as DNA, the CDR3 is TGTGCCAGCAGCGCCCCTTTAGCGGTAACAGATACGCAGTATTTT. This encodes CASSAPLAVTDTQYF.

This chain's CDR3 is CSVDSGSGYNEQFF. CDR3 nucleotides: TGCAGCGTTGATAGCGGGAGTGGGTACAATGAGCAGTTCTTC. The gene calls are TRBV29-1 and TRBJ2-1, with 9 bases identical to TRBD2. Germline-derived CDR1 and CDR2 are SQVTM and ANQGSEA. With 3 bases clipped from V and 4 bases from J, the junction kept 4 bases outside the gene matches. CDR3 length: 14 amino acids.

The J gene is TRBJ1-3, the V gene TRBV27; no firm D call. CDR1 MNHEY and CDR2 SMNVEV come from the germline V gene (reference sequence). Trimming stripped 6 bases from V and 2 bases from J, with 8 bases between. This CDR3 comprises 13 residues. CDR3 sequence reads: CASRFTAGNTIYF. For the CDR3, the DNA is TGTGCCAGCAGGTTCACAGCTGGAAACACCATATATTTT.

The rearrangement joins TRBV23-1 to TRBJ1-3, with unresolved D. TRBV23-1 is noted as an ORF with a role that remains uncertain. The germline V and J ends were trimmed by 11 bases and 1 base, with 12 bases remaining between them. The CDR3 contains 13 residues. The CDR3 is CAASVASGNTIYF. CDR3 bases: TGCGCCGCGAGCGTGGCGTCTGGAAACACCATATATTTT.

This chain uses TRBV7-6 with TRBJ2-2; 8 nucleotides agree with TRBD2. V shed 2 bases and J 5 bases; nucleotides not matched to a gene: 4. Germline V CDR1 and CDR2: SGHVS, FNYEAQ. The length of the CDR3 is 15 residues. The DNA of the CDR3 is TGTGCCAGCAGCTTACTTAGCGGGATAACCGGGGAGCTGTTTTTT. It encodes CASSLLSGITGELFF. The variable domain in full, with the rest retrieved from reference TRBV7-6 and TRBJ2-2, is GAGVSQSPRYKVTKRGQDVALRCDPISGHVSLYWYRQALGQGPEFLTYFNYEAQQDKSGLPNDRFSAERPEGSISTLTIQRTEQRDSAMYRCASSLLSGITGELFFGEGSRLTVL.

The gene calls are TRBV13 and TRBJ2-1; the match to TRBD2 covers 7 bases. Germline trimming cut 1 base from V and 7 bases from J; bases unmatched to any gene: 7. CDR1 is PRHDT, CDR2 FYEKMQ, per germline (reference sequence). CDR3 length: 15 amino acids. CDR3 bases: TGTGCCAGCAGCTTAGACCAAGCGGGAAGGAATGAGCAGTTCTTC. As protein: CASSLDQAGRNEQFF.